This TCR beta chain was observed in a study of T cell repertoires in ileal Crohn's disease. About the study: About half of patients got postoperative therapy: roughly 12 thiopurines, roughly 19 anti-TNF. M0 samples are biopsies from inflamed ileum in the resection specimen. General study findings and limits: Compared with non-smokers, active smokers at surgery showed more clonal expansions.

The CDR3 loop spans 14 amino acids. Germline V gene sequence: CDR1 MNHNY, CDR2 SVGAGI (reference sequence). Trimming took 5 bases from V and 2 from J; bases not matched to a gene: 6. About this clone itself: Antigen: not known.

Libraries were prepared by immunoSEQ multiplex PCR; TCRdb keeps only in-frame clonotypes and omits some of them. The table shows about 5,400 clones, with about 81% occurring only once. Time point reported: inflamed ileum from the surgical specimen. Source material: ileal tissue. This receptor was identified in an adult with Crohn's disease. The rearrangement uses TRBV6-6 and TRBJ2-7; 7 bases align to TRBD1. Written as DNA, the CDR3 is TGTGCCAGCAGTCCCCTGACAGGGACCTACGAGCAGTACTTC. This codes for CASSPLTGTYEQYF.